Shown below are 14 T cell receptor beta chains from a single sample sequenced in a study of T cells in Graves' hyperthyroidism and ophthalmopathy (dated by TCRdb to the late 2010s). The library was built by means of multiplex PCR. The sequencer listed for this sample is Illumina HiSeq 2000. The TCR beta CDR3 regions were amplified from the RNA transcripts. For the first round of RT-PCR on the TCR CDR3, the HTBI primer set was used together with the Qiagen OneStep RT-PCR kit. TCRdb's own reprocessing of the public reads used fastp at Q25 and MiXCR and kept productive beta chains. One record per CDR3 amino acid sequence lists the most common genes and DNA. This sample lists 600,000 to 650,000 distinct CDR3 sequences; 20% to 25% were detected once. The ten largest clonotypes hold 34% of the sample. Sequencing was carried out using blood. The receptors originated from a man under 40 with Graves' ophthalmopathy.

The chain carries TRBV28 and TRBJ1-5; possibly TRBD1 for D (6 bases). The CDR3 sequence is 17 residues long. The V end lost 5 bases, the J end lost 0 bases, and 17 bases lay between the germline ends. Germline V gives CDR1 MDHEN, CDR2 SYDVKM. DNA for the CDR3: TGTGCCAGCAGTACCCCGGGGAGGGGGTATAGCAATCAGCCCCAGCATTTT. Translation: CASSTPGRGYSNQPQHF.

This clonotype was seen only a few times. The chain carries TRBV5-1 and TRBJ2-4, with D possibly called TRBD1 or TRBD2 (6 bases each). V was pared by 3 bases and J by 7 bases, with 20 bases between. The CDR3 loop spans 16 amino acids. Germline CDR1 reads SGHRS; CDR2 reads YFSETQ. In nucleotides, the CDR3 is TGCGCCAGCAGCTCCGGGGGCAGGTCTTTATCCAACATTCAGTACTTC. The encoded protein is CASSSGGRSLSNIQYF. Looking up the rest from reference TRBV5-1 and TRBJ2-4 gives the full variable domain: KAGVTQTPRYLIKTRGQQVTLSCSPISGHRSVSWYQQTPGQGLQFLFEYFSETQRNKGNFPGRFSGRQFSNSRSEMNVSTLELGDSALYLCASSSGGRSLSNIQYFGAGTRLSVL.

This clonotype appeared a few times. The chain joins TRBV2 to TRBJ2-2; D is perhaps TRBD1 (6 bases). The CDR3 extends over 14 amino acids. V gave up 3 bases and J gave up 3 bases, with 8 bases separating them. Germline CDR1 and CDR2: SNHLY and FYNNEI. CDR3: CASSERGYTGELFF. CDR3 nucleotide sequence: TGTGCCAGCAGTGAGAGGGGGTACACCGGGGAGCTGTTTTTT.

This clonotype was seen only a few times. In DNA form, the CDR3 reads TGTGCCACCAGCAGAGAAGCGGGAGAGCAGGACGAGCAGTACTTC. Amino acids: CATSREAGEQDEQYF. This chain uses TRBV15 with TRBJ2-7, with 8 positions matching TRBD2. In germline, CDR1 is LNHNV, CDR2 YYDKDF (reference sequence). The V and J ends lost 0 bases and 5 bases, in that order; junction bases with no gene match: 6. This CDR3 is built from 15 residues.

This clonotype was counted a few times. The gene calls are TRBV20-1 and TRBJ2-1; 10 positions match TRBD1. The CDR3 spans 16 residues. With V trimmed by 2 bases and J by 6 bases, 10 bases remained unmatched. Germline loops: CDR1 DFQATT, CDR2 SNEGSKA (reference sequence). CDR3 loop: CSARSDRGRPSNEQFF. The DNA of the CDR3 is TGCAGTGCTAGAAGCGACAGGGGGCGACCATCCAATGAGCAGTTCTTC.

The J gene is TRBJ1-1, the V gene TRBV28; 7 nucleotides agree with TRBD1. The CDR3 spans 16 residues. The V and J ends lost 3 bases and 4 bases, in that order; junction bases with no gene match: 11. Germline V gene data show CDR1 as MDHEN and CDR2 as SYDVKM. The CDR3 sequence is CASSLEPGAGGTEAFF. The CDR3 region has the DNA TGTGCCAGCAGTTTGGAGCCCGGGGCAGGGGGCACTGAAGCTTTCTTT. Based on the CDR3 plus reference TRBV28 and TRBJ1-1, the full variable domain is DVKVTQSSRYLVKRTGEKVFLECVQDMDHENMFWYRQDPGLGLRLIYFSYDVKMKEKGDIPEGYSVSREKKERFSLILESASTNQTSMYLCASSLEPGAGGTEAFFGQGTRLTVV.

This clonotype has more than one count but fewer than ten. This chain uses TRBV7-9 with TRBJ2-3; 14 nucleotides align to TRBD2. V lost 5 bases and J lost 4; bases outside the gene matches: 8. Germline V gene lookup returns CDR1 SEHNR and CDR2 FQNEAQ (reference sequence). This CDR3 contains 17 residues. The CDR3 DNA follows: TGTGCCAGCAGCCTTGGGACTAGCGGGAGAAGGTCAGATACGCAGTATTTT. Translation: CASSLGTSGRRSDTQYF.

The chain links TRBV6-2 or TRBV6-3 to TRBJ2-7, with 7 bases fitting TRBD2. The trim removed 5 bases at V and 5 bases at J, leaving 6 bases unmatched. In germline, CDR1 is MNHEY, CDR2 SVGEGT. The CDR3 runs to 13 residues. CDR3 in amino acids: CASSGLGGNEQYF. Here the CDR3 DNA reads TGTGCCAGCAGTGGACTAGGTGGGAACGAGCAGTACTTC.

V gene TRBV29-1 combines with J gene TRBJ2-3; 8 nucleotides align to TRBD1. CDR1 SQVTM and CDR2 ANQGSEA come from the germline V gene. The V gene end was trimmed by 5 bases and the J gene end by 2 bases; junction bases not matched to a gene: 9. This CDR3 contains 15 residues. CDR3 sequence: CSVQSQGGLTDTQYF. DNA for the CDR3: TGCAGCGTTCAATCACAGGGGGGCCTCACAGATACGCAGTATTTT.

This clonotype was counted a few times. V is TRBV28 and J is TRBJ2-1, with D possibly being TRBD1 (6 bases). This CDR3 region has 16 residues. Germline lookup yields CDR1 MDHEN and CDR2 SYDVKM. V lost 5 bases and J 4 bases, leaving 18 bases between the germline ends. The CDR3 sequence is CASSPGTFSIYNEQFF. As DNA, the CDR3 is TGTGCCAGCAGTCCGGGGACATTTTCAATTTACAATGAGCAGTTCTTC. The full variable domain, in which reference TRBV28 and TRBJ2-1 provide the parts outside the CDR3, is DVKVTQSSRYLVKRTGEKVFLECVQDMDHENMFWYRQDPGLGLRLIYFSYDVKMKEKGDIPEGYSVSREKKERFSLILESASTNQTSMYLCASSPGTFSIYNEQFFGPGTRLTVL.

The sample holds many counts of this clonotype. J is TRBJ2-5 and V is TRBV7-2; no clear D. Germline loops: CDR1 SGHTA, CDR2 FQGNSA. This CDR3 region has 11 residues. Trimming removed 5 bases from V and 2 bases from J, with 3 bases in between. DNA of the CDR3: TGTGCCAGCAGCCCGCAAGAGACCCAGTACTTC. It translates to CASSPQETQYF.

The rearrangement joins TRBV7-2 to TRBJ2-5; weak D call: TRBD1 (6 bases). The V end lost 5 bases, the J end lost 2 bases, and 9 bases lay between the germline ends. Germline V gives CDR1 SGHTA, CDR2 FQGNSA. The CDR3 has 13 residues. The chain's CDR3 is CASSHRVQETQYF. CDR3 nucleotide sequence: TGTGCCAGCAGCCACAGGGTTCAAGAGACCCAGTACTTC.

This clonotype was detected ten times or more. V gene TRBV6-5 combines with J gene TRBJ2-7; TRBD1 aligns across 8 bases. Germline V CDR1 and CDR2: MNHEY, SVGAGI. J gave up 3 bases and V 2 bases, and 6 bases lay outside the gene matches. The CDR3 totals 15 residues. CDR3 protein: CASSYPRGQGYEQYF. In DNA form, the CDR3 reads TGTGCCAGCAGTTACCCGCGAGGACAGGGCTACGAGCAGTACTTC.

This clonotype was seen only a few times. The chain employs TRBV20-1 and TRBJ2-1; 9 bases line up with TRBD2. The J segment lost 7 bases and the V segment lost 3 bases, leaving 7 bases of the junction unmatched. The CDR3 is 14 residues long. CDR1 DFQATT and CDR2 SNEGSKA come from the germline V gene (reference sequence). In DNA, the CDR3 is TGCAGTGCTAGCGTCCTAGCGGGATGGAATGAGCAGTTCTTC. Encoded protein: CSASVLAGWNEQFF.